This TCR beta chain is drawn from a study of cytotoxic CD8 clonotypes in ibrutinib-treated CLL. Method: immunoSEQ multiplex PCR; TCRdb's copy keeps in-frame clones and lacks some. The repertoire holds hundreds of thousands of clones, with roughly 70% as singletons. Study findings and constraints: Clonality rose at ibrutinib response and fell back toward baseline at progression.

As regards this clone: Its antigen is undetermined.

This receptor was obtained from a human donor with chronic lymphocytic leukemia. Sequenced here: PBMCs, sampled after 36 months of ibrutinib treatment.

CDR3 sequence reads: CSALEQGLVFF. CDR3 bases: TGCAGCGCCCTCGAACAGGGGCTCGTGTTTTTT. The rearrangement links TRBV29-1 to TRBJ1-4, with 7 bases aligning to TRBD1. V lost 7 bases and J lost 15; bases outside the gene matches: 11. The CDR3 runs to 11 residues. Germline loops: CDR1 SQVTM, CDR2 ANQGSEA.